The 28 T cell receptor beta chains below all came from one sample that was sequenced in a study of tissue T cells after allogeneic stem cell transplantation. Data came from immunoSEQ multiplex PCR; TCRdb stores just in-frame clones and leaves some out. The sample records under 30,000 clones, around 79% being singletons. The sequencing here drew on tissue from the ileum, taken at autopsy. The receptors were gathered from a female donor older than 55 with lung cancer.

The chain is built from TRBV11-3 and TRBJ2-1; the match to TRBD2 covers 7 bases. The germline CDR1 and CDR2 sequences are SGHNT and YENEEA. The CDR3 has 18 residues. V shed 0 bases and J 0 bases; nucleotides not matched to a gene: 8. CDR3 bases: TGTGCCAGCAGCTTAGACCTTCTAGCGGACCGCTCCTACAATGAGCAGTTCTTC. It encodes CASSLDLLADRSYNEQFF.

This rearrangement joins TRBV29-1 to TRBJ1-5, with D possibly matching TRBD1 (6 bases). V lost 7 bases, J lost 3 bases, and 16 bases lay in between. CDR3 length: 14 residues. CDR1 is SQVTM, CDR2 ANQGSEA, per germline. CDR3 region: CSALLTGLNQPQHF. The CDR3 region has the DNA TGCAGCGCCCTATTAACAGGGCTCAATCAGCCCCAGCATTTT. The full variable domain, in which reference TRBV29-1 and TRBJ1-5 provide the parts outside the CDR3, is SAVISQKPSRDICQRGTSLTIQCQVDSQVTMMFWYRQQPGQSLTLIATANQGSEATYESGFVIDKFPISRPNLTFSTLTVSNMSPEDSSIYLCSALLTGLNQPQHFGDGTRLSIL.

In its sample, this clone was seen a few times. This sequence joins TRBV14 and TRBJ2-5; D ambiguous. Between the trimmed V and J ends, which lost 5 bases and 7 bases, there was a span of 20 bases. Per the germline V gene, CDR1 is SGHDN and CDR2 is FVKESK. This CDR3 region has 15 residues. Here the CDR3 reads CASSDPGRASWTQYF. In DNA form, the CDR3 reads TGTGCCAGCAGCGATCCTGGACGGGCGTCGTGGACCCAGTACTTC.

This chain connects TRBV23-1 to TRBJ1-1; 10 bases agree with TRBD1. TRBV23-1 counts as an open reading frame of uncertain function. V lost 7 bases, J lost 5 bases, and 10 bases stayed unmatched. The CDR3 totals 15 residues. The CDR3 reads CASTVRQGALTEAFF. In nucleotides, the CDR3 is TGCGCCAGCACCGTGAGACAGGGGGCTCTGACTGAAGCTTTCTTT.

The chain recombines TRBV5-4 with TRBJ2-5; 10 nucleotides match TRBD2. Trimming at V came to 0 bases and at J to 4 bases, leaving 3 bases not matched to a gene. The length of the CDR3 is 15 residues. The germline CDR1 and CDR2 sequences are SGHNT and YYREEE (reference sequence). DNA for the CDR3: TGTGCCAGCAGCTTGGTAACTAGCGGGGTAGAGACCCAGTACTTC. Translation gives CASSLVTSGVETQYF. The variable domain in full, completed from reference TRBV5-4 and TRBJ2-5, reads ETGVTQSPTHLIKTRGQQVTLRCSSQSGHNTVSWYQQALGQGPQFIFQYYREEENGRGNFPPRFSGLQFPNYSSELNVNALELDDSALYLCASSLVTSGVETQYFGPGTRLLVL.

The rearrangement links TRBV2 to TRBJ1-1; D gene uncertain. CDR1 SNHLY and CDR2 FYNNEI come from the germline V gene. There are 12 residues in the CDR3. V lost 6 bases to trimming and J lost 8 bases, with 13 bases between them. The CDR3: CASSREGVEAFF. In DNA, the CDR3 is TGTGCCAGCAGCCGGGAAGGAGTGGAAGCTTTCTTT.

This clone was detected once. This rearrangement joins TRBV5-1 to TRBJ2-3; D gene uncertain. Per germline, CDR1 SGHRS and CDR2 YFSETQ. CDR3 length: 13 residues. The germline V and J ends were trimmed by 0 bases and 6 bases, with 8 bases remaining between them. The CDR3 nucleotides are TGCGCCAGCAGCTTGGCAGTGCGGGATACGCAGTATTTT. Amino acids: CASSLAVRDTQYF.

The CDR3 here is CATSRDRRSSGSDEQYF. The CDR3 DNA reads TGTGCCACCAGCAGAGATCGGAGGTCTAGCGGGAGTGACGAGCAGTACTTC. This chain connects TRBV15 to TRBJ2-7; TRBD2 matches at 10 bases. Germline-derived CDR1 and CDR2 are LNHNV and YYDKDF (reference sequence). This CDR3 contains 17 residues. The V segment lost 0 bases and the J segment 5 bases; nucleotides outside the gene matches: 10. Variable domain in full (rest from reference TRBV15 and TRBJ2-7): DAMVIQNPRYQVTQFGKPVTLSCSQTLNHNVMYWYQQKSSQAPKLLFHYYDKDFNNEADTPDNFQSRRPNTSFCFLDIRSPGLGDTAMYLCATSRDRRSSGSDEQYFGPGTRLTVT.

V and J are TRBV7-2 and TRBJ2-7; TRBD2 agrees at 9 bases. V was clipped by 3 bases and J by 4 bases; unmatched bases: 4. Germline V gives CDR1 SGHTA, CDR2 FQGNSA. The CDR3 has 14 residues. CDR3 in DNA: TGTGCCAGCAGCTTCACGAGCGGGAGGTACGAGCAGTACTTC. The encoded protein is CASSFTSGRYEQYF.

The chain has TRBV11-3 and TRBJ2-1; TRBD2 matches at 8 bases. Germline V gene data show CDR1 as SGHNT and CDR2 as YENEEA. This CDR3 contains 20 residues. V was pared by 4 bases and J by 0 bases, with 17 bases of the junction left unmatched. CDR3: CASSSRGGIKSLSSYNEQFF. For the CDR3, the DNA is TGTGCCAGCAGCTCCCGGGGGGGGATCAAGTCCTTAAGCTCCTACAATGAGCAGTTCTTC.

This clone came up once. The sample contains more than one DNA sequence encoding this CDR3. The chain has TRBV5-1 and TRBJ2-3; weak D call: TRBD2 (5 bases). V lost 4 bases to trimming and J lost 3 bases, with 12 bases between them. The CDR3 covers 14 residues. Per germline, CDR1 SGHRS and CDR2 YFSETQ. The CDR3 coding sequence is TGCGCCAGCAGCCGGGGTCAAGGGACAGATACGCAGTATTTT. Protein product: CASSRGQGTDTQYF.

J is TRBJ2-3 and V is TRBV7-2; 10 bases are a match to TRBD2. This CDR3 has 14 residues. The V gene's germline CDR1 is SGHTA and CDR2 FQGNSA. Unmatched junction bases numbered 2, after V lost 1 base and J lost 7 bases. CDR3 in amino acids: CASSLGLAGYTQYF. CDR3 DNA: TGTGCCAGCAGCTTAGGACTAGCGGGCTATACGCAGTATTTT.

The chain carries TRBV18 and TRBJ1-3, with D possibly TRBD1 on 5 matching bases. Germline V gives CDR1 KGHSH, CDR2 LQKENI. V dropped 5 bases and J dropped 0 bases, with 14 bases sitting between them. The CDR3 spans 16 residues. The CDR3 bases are TGTGCCAGCTCAACAGGACCCCCACGCTCTGGAAACACCATATATTTT. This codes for CASSTGPPRSGNTIYF.

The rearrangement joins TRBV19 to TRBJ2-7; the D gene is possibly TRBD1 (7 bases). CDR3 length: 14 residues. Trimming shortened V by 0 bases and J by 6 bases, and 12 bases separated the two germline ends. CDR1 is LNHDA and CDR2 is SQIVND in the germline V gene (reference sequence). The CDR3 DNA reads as TGTGCCAGTAGTATAGATCACAGGGGAGGCGAGCAGTACTTC. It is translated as CASSIDHRGGEQYF.

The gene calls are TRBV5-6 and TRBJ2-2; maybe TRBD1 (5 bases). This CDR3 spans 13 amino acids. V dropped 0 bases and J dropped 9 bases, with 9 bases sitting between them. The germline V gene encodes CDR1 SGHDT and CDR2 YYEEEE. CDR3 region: CASSLDRRRELFF. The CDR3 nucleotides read TGTGCCAGCAGCTTGGACAGGCGGAGGGAGCTGTTTTTT. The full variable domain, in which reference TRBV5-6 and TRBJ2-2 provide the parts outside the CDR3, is DAGVTQSPTHLIKTRGQQVTLRCSPKSGHDTVSWYQQALGQGPQFIFQYYEEEERQRGNFPDRFSGHQFPNYSSELNVNALLLGDSALYLCASSLDRRRELFFGEGSRLTVL.

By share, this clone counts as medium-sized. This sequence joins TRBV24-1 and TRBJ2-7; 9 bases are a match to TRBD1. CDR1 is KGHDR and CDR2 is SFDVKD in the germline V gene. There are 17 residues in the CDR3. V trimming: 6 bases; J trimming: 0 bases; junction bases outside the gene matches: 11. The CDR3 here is CATSRSGTGTSSYEQYF. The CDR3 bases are TGTGCCACCAGTCGCTCCGGGACAGGGACCAGCTCCTACGAGCAGTACTTC.

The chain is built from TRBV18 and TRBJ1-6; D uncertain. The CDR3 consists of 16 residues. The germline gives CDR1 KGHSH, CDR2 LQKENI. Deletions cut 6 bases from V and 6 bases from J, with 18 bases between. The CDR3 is CASSYRSSGINSPLHF. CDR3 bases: TGTGCCAGCTCGTATAGATCCTCTGGAATTAATTCACCCCTCCACTTT.

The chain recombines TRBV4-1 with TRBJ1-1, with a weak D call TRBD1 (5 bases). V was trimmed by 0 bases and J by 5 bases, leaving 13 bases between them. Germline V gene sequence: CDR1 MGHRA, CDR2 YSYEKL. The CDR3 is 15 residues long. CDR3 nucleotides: TGCGCCAGCAGCCAAGATAGCGGGGGAACGACTGAAGCTTTCTTT. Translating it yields CASSQDSGGTTEAFF.

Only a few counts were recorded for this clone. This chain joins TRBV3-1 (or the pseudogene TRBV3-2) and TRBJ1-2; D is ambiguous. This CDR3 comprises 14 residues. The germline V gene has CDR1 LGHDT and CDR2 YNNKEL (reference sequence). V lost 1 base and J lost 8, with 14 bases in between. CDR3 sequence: CASSQVRSREGYTF. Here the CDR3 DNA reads TGTGCCAGCAGCCAAGTTCGATCTCGCGAGGGCTACACCTTC.

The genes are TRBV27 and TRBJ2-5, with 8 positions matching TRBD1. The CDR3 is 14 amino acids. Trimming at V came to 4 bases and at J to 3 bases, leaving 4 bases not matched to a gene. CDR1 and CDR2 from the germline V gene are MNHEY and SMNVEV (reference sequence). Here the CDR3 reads CASSSRTGKETQYF. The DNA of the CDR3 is TGTGCCAGCAGTTCACGGACAGGGAAAGAGACCCAGTACTTC.

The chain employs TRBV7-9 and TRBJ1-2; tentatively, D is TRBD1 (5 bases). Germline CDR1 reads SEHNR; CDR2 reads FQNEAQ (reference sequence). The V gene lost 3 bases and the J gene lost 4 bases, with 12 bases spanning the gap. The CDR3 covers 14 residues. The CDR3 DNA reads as TGTGCCAGCAGCTTTGAGGGGTTAGGCTATGGCTACACCTTC. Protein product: CASSFEGLGYGYTF.

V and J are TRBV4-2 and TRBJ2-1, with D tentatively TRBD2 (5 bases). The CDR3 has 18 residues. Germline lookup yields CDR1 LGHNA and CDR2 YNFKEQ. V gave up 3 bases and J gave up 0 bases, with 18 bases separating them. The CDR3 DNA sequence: TGTGCCAGCAGCCATTACCCTAGCTCCGCAGCCTCCTACAATGAGCAGTTCTTC. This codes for CASSHYPSSAASYNEQFF.

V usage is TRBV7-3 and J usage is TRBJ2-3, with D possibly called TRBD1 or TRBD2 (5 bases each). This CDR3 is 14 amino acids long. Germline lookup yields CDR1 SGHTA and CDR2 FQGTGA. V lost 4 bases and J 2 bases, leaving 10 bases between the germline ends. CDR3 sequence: CASSSGTHTDTQYF. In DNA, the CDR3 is TGTGCCAGCAGCTCTGGGACCCACACAGATACGCAGTATTTT.

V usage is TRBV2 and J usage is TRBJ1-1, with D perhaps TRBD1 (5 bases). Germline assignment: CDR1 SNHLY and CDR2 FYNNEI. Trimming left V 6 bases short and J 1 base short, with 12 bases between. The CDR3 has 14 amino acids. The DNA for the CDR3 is TGTGCCAGCAGGTTACAGGTTACGAACACTGAAGCTTTCTTT. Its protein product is CASRLQVTNTEAFF.

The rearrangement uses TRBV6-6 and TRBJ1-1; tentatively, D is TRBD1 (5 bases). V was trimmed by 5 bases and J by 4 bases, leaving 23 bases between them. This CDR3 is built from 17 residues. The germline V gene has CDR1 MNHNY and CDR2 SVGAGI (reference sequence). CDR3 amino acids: CASSPTTGTGRSTEAFF. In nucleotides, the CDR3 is TGTGCCAGCAGTCCTACTACCGGGACGGGGAGAAGCACTGAAGCTTTCTTT.

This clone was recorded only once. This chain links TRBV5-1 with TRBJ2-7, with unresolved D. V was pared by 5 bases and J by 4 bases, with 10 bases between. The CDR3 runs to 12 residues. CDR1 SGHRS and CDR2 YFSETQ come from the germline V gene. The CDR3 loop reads CASRVVDYEQYF. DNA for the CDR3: TGCGCCAGCAGGGTAGTGGATTACGAGCAGTACTTC.

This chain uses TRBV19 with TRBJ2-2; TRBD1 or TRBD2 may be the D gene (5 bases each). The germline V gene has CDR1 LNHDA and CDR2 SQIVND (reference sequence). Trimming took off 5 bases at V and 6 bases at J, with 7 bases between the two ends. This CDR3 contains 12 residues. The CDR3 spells CASSRDAGELFF. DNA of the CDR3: TGTGCCAGTAGTCGGGACGCCGGGGAGCTGTTTTTT.

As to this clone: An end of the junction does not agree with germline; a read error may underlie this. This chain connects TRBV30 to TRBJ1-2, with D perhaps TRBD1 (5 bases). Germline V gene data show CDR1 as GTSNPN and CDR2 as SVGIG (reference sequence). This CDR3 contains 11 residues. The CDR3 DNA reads TGTGCCTGGTCGAACCGGGACTATACCCTCTTC. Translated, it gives CAWSNRDYTLF.